These T cell receptor beta chains were read from a single sample in a study of T cell responses to AZD1222 COVID-19 vaccine. The assay was immunoSEQ multiplex PCR, and TCRdb's table has in-frame clones only and misses some. The table lists more than 95,000 clones, around 87% of them singletons, with under 3% in the top ten. Specimen: peripheral blood, collected on day 0 of AZD1222 vaccination. Receptors originate from an adult in good health. Both conserved end residues are trimmed from each CDR3. Size values are once, few and many counts, or a class for expanded clones, and some rows have none.

.	TRBV5-1	TRBJ2-7	ASSAKQGYEQY
.	TRBV2	TRBJ1-3	ASSLGTGNSGNTIY
.	TRBV2	TRBJ1-2	ASSEGGGIGYGYT
.	TRBV6-1	TRBJ1-6	ASSEVGRYNSPLH
.	TRBV6-2/TRBV6-3	TRBJ1-5	ASSYWPGKSNQPQH
.	TRBV10-3	TRBJ2-7	AISESLAGEY
.	TRBV5-6	TRBJ1-5	ASSLYPGGSNQPQH
.	TRBV4-3	TRBJ2-4	ASSQDRGRKGIQY
.	TRBV19	TRBJ1-4	ASSLPGGPTNEKLF
.	TRBV7-8	TRBJ2-7	ASSSFSEDRGPAEQY
once	TRBV5-1	TRBJ1-4	ASSFLGTGANEKLF
.	TRBV9	TRBJ1-6	ASSVGVSPGDSPLH
.	TRBV6-2/TRBV6-3	TRBJ1-5	ASSGLRGQPQH
.	TRBV24-1	TRBJ2-7	ATRGQDGGEQY
.	TRBV6-1	TRBJ2-1	ASSETSGGPDEQF
.	TRBV6-5	TRBJ2-3	ASSSPQGDTQY
.	TRBV11-3	TRBJ1-6	ASSWQGGDSPLH
.	TRBV7-3	TRBJ2-1	ASSLAGTTYNEQF
.	TRBV7-9	TRBJ1-1	ASSLGPGGDTEAF
.	TRBV6-5	TRBJ2-5	ASKAGGGETQY
.	TRBV7-9	TRBJ1-2	ASSPDRVRGYT
.	TRBV18	TRBJ2-3	ASSPLAGGTDTQY
.	TRBV24-1	TRBJ1-2	ATRDEGAFYGYT
.	TRBV7-8	TRBJ1-5	ASSLLVGGGNQPQH
.	TRBV6-1	TRBJ1-4	ASSESELLWATNEKLF
once	TRBV21-1	TRBJ2-7	ASPKGNRWGYEQY
.	TRBV11-2	TRBJ1-1	ASSLIRYTEAF
.	TRBV12-3/TRBV12-4	TRBJ1-6	ASRWAYNSPLH
few	TRBV10-2	TRBJ2-1	ASSEASGIDEQF
.	TRBV27	TRBJ2-1	ASSLGIWTSGRASDEQF
.	TRBV28	TRBJ2-1	ASSLAGVYNEQF
.	TRBV5-6	TRBJ1-5	ASSLARRQGGQPQH
.	TRBV28	TRBJ1-2	ASSLRKRAATIGYT